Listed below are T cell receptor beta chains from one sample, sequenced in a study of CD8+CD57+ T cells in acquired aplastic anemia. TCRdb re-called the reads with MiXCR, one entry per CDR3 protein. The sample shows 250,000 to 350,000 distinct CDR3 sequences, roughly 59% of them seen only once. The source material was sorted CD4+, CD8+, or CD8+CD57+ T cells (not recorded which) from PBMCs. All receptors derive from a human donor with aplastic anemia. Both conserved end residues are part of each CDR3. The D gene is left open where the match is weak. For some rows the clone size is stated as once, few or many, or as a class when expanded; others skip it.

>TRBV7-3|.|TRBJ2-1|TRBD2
CASSLGRGASGYNEQFF
TGTGCCAGCAGCCTTGGCAGGGGCGCTAGCGGGTACAATGAGCAGTTCTTC
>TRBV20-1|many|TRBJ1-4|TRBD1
CSAREGTAPQLFF
TGCAGTGCTAGAGAGGGGACAGCCCCCCAACTGTTTTTT
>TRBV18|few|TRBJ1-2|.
CASSPPSQNYGYTF
TGTGCCAGCTCACCACCGTCTCAGAACTATGGCTACACCTTC
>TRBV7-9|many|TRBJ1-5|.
CASSLGEGEDQPQHF
TGTGCCAGCAGCTTAGGGGAGGGGGAAGATCAGCCCCAGCATTTT
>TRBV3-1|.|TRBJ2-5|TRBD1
CASSKSTGGQETQYF
TGTGCCAGCAGCAAATCGACAGGGGGGCAAGAGACCCAGTACTTC
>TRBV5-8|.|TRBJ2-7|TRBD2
CASSWGTSGSFEQYF
TGTGCCAGCAGCTGGGGGACTAGCGGGAGTTTCGAGCAGTACTTC
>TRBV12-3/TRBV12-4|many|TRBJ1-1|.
CASKPTGQKNTEAFF
TGTGCCAGCAAACCCACCGGACAGAAGAACACTGAAGCTTTCTTT
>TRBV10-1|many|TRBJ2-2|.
CASSEPGQGGTGELFF
TGCGCCAGCAGTGAGCCGGGGCAGGGAGGAACCGGGGAGCTGTTTTTT
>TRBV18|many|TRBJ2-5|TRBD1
CATVGTGQQETQYF
TGTGCCACCGTCGGGACAGGTCAACAAGAGACCCAGTACTTC
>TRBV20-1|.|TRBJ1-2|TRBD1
CSAPEGAPYGYTF
TGCAGTGCTCCAGAGGGGGCCCCGTATGGCTACACCTTC
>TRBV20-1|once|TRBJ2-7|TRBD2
CSDPGLADEQYF
TGCAGTGACCCGGGACTAGCGGACGAGCAGTACTTC
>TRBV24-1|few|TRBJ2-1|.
CATSDPWSNEQFF
TGTGCCACCAGTGACCCATGGAGCAATGAGCAGTTCTTC
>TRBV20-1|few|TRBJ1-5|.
CSARDRVYSNQPQHF
TGCAGTGCTAGAGATCGAGTGTATAGCAATCAGCCCCAGCATTTT
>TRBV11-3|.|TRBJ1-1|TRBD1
CASSEDRGTEAFF
TGTGCCAGCAGCGAGGACAGGGGGACTGAAGCTTTCTTT
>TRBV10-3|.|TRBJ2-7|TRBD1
CAISPGQGLGEQYF
TGTGCCATCAGTCCGGGACAGGGCTTGGGCGAGCAGTACTTC
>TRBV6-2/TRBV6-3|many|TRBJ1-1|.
CASGTSNTEAFF
TGTGCCAGCGGGACAAGTAACACTGAAGCTTTCTTT
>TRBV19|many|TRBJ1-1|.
CASRHSYSNTEAFF
TGTGCCAGTCGACACAGTTACAGTAACACTGAAGCTTTCTTT
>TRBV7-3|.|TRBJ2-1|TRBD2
CASAGGGGTREPNEQFF
TGTGCCAGCGCTGGGGGGGGAGGGACTAGGGAACCTAATGAGCAGTTCTTC
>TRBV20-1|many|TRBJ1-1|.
CSARVNTEAFF
TGCAGTGCTAGAGTAAACACTGAAGCTTTCTTT
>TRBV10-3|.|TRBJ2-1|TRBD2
CAISESTSGSEQFF
TGTGCCATCAGTGAGTCGACAAGCGGGAGTGAGCAGTTCTTC
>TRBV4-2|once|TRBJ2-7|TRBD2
CASSPSASGSHEQYF
TGTGCCAGCAGTCCCTCGGCTAGCGGGAGCCATGAGCAGTACTTC
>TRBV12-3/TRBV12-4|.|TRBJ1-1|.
CASSISGGVNTEAFF
TGTGCCAGCAGCATTAGCGGGGGGGTGAACACTGAAGCTTTCTTT
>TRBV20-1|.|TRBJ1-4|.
CSAVGSGSNEKLFF
TGCAGCGCCGTGGGATCCGGTTCTAATGAAAAACTGTTTTTT
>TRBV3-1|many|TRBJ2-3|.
CASSQDPFSNTDTQYF
TGTGCCAGCAGCCAAGATCCTTTTTCGAACACAGATACGCAGTATTTT
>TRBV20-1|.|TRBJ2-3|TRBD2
CSASALAASTDTQYF
TGCAGTGCTAGCGCGCTAGCGGCTAGCACAGATACGCAGTATTTT
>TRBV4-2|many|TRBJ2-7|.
CASSQPPGLVEQYF
TGTGCCAGCAGCCAACCCCCGGGGTTGGTCGAGCAGTACTTC
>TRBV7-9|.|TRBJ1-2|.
CASSPGEWAYGYTF
TGTGCCAGCAGCCCCGGGGAATGGGCATATGGCTACACCTTC
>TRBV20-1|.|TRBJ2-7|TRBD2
CSARERDWFYEQYF
TGCAGTGCTAGGGAGCGGGACTGGTTCTACGAGCAGTACTTC
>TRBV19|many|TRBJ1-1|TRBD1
CASSTTGFVGSTEAFF
TGTGCCAGTAGTACGACAGGGTTTGTCGGTAGCACTGAAGCTTTCTTT
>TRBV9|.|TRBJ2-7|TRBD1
CASSATGGSYEQYF
TGTGCCAGCAGCGCGACAGGGGGTAGCTACGAGCAGTACTTC
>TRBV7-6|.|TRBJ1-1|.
CASSLRADQGEAFF
TGTGCCAGCAGCTTACGGGCAGACCAGGGGGAAGCTTTCTTT
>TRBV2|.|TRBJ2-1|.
CASSHRDSYNEQFF
TGTGCCAGCAGTCACAGGGATTCCTACAATGAGCAGTTTTTC
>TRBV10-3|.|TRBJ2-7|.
CAISATASYEQYF
TGTGCCATCAGTGCCACAGCGTCCTACGAGCAGTACTTC
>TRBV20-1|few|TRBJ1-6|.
CSARGVNSPLHF
TGCAGTGCTAGAGGGGTTAATTCACCCCTCCACTTT
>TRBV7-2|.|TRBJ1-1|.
CASSFVGANTEAFF
TGTGCCAGCAGCTTCGTGGGGGCGAACACTGAAGCTTTCTTT
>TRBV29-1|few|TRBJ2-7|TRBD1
CSVSDRGLSYEQYF
TGCAGCGTCTCGGACAGGGGGCTGTCCTACGAGCAGTACTTC
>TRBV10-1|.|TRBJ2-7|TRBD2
CASRPKPGLAGLNSYEQYF
TGCGCCAGCAGGCCCAAACCGGGACTAGCGGGCCTGAACTCCTACGAGCAGTACTTC